The 27 T cell receptor beta chains given below trace back to one sample, sequenced in a study of control samples from healthy donors and cancer patients. The assay was immunoSEQ multiplex PCR, and TCRdb's table has in-frame clones only and misses some. The sample yields 150,000 to 200,000 clones, 85% to 95% seen once. The specimen sequenced was blood. Every receptor here comes from a young man in good health.

The chain links TRBV18 to TRBJ1-2; 8 nucleotides align to TRBD1. CDR3 length: 15 residues. The germline CDR1 and CDR2 sequences are KGHSH and LQKENI. V gave up 3 bases and J gave up 3 bases; unmatched junction bases: 6. The CDR3 reads CASSPGQGVYYGYTF. CDR3 DNA: TGTGCCAGCTCACCCGGACAGGGAGTCTACTATGGCTACACCTTC. The full variable domain, its missing parts supplied by reference TRBV18 and TRBJ1-2, is NAGVMQNPRHLVRRRGQEARLRCSPMKGHSHVYWYRQLPEEGLKFMVYLQKENIIDESGMPKERFSAEFPKEGPSILRIQQVVRGDSAAYFCASSPGQGVYYGYTFGSGTRLTVV.

The CDR3 sequence is CASSSEVAQYF. The CDR3 DNA is TGTGCCAGCAGTTCGGAGGTAGCCCAGTACTTC. The gene calls are TRBV12-3 or TRBV12-4 and TRBJ2-5; D might be TRBD2 (5 bases). Deletions cut 4 bases from V and 9 bases from J, with 9 bases between. The CDR3 totals 11 residues.

The V and J genes are TRBV2 and TRBJ2-7; D unresolved. Germline CDR1 is SNHLY and CDR2 is FYNNEI. The CDR3 consists of 13 residues. Trimming shortened V by 6 bases and J by 8 bases, and 17 bases separated the two germline ends. CDR3 in DNA: TGTGCCAGCAGCCTGCAGGAGTCTTCCCAGCAGTACTTC. It is translated as CASSLQESSQQYF.

The chain joins TRBV19 to TRBJ1-4; D ambiguous. With 3 bases removed from V and 0 bases from J, the gap between germline ends came to 8 bases. The CDR3 is made up of 15 amino acids. Looked up from germline, CDR1 is LNHDA and CDR2 is SQIVND (reference sequence). CDR3 nucleotides: TGTGCCAGTAGTATCTTGTGGGCAACTAATGAAAAACTGTTTTTT. Protein: CASSILWATNEKLFF.

The table lists this clone with a count of one. The V call is TRBV6-5, the J call TRBJ1-5; 7 bases fit TRBD1. The germline gives CDR1 MNHEY, CDR2 SVGAGI. CDR3 length: 14 residues. V lost 6 bases, J lost 7 bases, and 9 bases stayed unmatched. The CDR3: CASRGTGVEQPQHF. CDR3 nucleotides: TGTGCCAGCAGGGGTACAGGGGTAGAGCAGCCCCAGCATTTT.

V usage is TRBV6-1 and J usage is TRBJ1-1, with TRBD1 as a possible D gene (5 bases). The CDR3 sequence is 13 residues long. V was shortened by 0 bases and J by 5 bases, with 7 bases between the two germline ends. Germline loops: CDR1 MNHNS, CDR2 SASEGT. The CDR3: CASSEARGTEAFF. The CDR3 region has the DNA TGTGCCAGCAGTGAAGCGCGGGGGACTGAAGCTTTCTTT.

J is TRBJ2-7 and V is TRBV18; 11 bases are a match to TRBD1. This CDR3 contains 16 residues. The V segment lost 5 bases and the J segment 5 bases; nucleotides outside the gene matches: 11. CDR1 KGHSH and CDR2 LQKENI come from the germline V gene. For the CDR3, the DNA is TGTGCCAGCTCATCCGGGACAGGGGGTGCGGTAGACGAGCAGTACTTC. The encoded protein is CASSSGTGGAVDEQYF.

The chain carries TRBV10-3 and TRBJ2-3; 10 positions agree with TRBD2. Trimming at V came to 2 bases and at J to 1 base, leaving 0 bases not matched to a gene. The CDR3 covers 15 residues. The germline CDR1 and CDR2 sequences are ENHRY and SYGVKD. CDR3 sequence (DNA): TGTGCCATCAGTGAGGGACTAGCGGGCACAGATACGCAGTATTTT. It translates to CAISEGLAGTDTQYF.

This clone was counted a single time. The rearrangement links TRBV5-4 to TRBJ2-3; TRBD1 is a possible D gene (5 bases). Trimming stripped 0 bases from V and 2 bases from J, with 13 bases between. The CDR3 covers 16 residues. CDR1 is SGHNT, CDR2 YYREEE, per germline (reference sequence). In DNA form, the CDR3 reads TGTGCCAGCAGCTTGGCGGTGGCAGGGCCCACAGATACGCAGTATTTT. This codes for CASSLAVAGPTDTQYF.

The gene calls are TRBV2 and TRBJ2-2, with TRBD1 matching 9 bases. The CDR3 totals 15 residues. Per germline, CDR1 SNHLY and CDR2 FYNNEI. The V and J ends lost 6 bases and 5 bases, in that order; junction bases with no gene match: 7. The CDR3 DNA sequence: TGTGCCAGCAGGCCCGGGACAGGGTTTACCGGGGAGCTGTTTTTT. This gives the protein CASRPGTGFTGELFF.

The gene calls are TRBV19 and TRBJ2-1; D is uncertain. The CDR3 is made up of 14 amino acids. V gave up 3 bases and J gave up 5 bases, with 11 bases separating them. The germline V gene has CDR1 LNHDA and CDR2 SQIVND (reference sequence). The CDR3 DNA reads TGTGCCAGTAGTATCGCCTCGCCCCACAATGAGCAGTTCTTC. This translates into CASSIASPHNEQFF.

The CDR3 protein is CASRPMTGVNTEAFF. Here the CDR3 DNA reads TGTGCCAGCAGACCCATGACAGGGGTGAACACTGAAGCTTTCTTT. The chain joins TRBV6-5 to TRBJ1-1; 8 bases are a match to TRBD1. This CDR3 has 15 residues. Germline V lookup: CDR1 MNHEY, CDR2 SVGAGI. J lost 0 bases, V lost 6 bases, and 6 bases had no gene match.

The rearrangement links TRBV27 to TRBJ1-1, with D possibly TRBD1 on 5 matching bases. The V gene lost 8 bases and the J gene lost 2 bases, with 15 bases spanning the gap. There are 14 residues in the CDR3. Germline V gene data show CDR1 as MNHEY and CDR2 as SMNVEV (reference sequence). The CDR3 DNA reads as TGTGCCAGCGTCGGGACCCCTATTAACACTGAAGCTTTCTTT. Its translation: CASVGTPINTEAFF.

This rearrangement joins TRBV19 to TRBJ2-4, with D possibly TRBD1 on 7 matching bases. Germline V gives CDR1 LNHDA, CDR2 SQIVND (reference sequence). The length of the CDR3 is 16 residues. V lost 6 bases to trimming and J lost 4 bases, with 19 bases between them. CDR3 nucleotide sequence: TGTGCCAGTAGACACCTAGGAGGGGGCCAAAAAAACATTCAGTACTTC. Encoded protein: CASRHLGGGQKNIQYF.

The chain carries TRBV5-1 and TRBJ1-4; TRBD1 is a possible D gene (5 bases). The CDR3 consists of 15 residues. V was cut by 0 bases and J by 8 bases, with 14 bases left in between. Germline V gene sequence: CDR1 SGHRS, CDR2 YFSETQ. The CDR3 sequence: CASSLAGTGGEKLFF. The CDR3 bases are TGCGCCAGCAGCTTGGCCGGGACGGGAGGAGAAAAACTGTTTTTT.

The rearrangement links TRBV27 to TRBJ2-3; unclear D gene. Trimming took off 4 bases at V and 3 bases at J, with 8 bases between the two ends. The CDR3 length is 13 residues. Germline CDR1 MNHEY, CDR2 SMNVEV (reference sequence). CDR3 residues: CASSYPTTDTQYF. CDR3 in DNA: TGTGCCAGCAGTTACCCCACTACAGATACGCAGTATTTT.

CDR3 nucleotide sequence: TGCGCCAGCAGCTTGGCCATGTTGAACACTGAAGCTTTCTTT. Translated: CASSLAMLNTEAFF. The gene calls are TRBV5-1 and TRBJ1-1; D is unclear. V was cut by 0 bases and J by 0 bases, with 6 bases left in between. The germline gives CDR1 SGHRS, CDR2 YFSETQ. This CDR3 has 14 residues.

V usage is TRBV7-3 and J usage is TRBJ2-3, with 15 nucleotides matching TRBD2. V shed 4 bases and J 2 bases; nucleotides not matched to a gene: 10. CDR3 length: 19 residues. Germline CDR1 is SGHTA and CDR2 is FQGTGA. The CDR3 DNA reads as TGTGCCAGCAGCTCCGGACTAGCGGGAGGGATCCTCGCCACAGATACGCAGTATTTT. Translation: CASSSGLAGGILATDTQYF.

The chain has TRBV27 and TRBJ2-6, with D possibly TRBD1 on 6 matching bases. V lost 4 bases, J lost 0 bases, and 19 bases lay in between. The CDR3 totals 19 residues. Looked up from germline, CDR1 is MNHEY and CDR2 is SMNVEV (reference sequence). CDR3 sequence: CASSSLSRDIISGANVLTF. Written as DNA, the CDR3 is TGTGCCAGCAGTTCCTTGTCCCGGGACATTATCTCTGGGGCCAACGTCCTGACTTTC.

In this sample, this clone turned up once. A read error may produce the germline difference seen at one junction end. The genes are TRBV11-2 and TRBJ2-3, with 7 bases identical to TRBD1. This CDR3 contains 16 residues. The germline gives CDR1 SGHAT, CDR2 FQNNGV. The CDR3 bases are TGTGCCAGCAGCGTACAGGGGTTCTCACTCACAAATACGCAGTATTTT. Protein: CASSVQGFSLTNTQYF.

This sequence joins TRBV7-2 and TRBJ2-5; no reliable D call. Germline CDR1 reads SGHTA; CDR2 reads FQGNSA. The CDR3 is made up of 15 amino acids. With 0 bases removed from V and 4 bases from J, the gap between germline ends came to 12 bases. CDR3 loop: CASSLAGDALETQYF. CDR3 nucleotide sequence: TGTGCCAGCAGCTTAGCAGGAGACGCTTTAGAGACCCAGTACTTC.

The chain uses TRBV6-5 and TRBJ2-1; D is undetermined. CDR1 and CDR2 (germline): MNHEY, SVGAGI. Between the trimmed V and J ends, which lost 6 bases and 0 bases, there was a span of 12 bases. The CDR3 length is 15 residues. CDR3: CASRSTQSSYNEQFF. In DNA form, the CDR3 reads TGTGCCAGCAGATCGACCCAGAGCTCCTACAATGAGCAGTTCTTC.

This clone appeared once. The chain couples TRBV3-1 (or the pseudogene TRBV3-2) to TRBJ2-3, with D hard to call. With 4 bases removed from V and 6 bases from J, the gap between germline ends came to 8 bases. The CDR3 sequence is 12 residues long. Per germline, CDR1 LGHDT and CDR2 YNNKEL (reference sequence). The CDR3 nucleotides are TGTGCCAGCAGCCCCCTGAGTGATACGCAGTATTTT. As protein: CASSPLSDTQYF.

The chain combines TRBV4-1 with TRBJ1-5; D is undetermined. This CDR3 is 15 amino acids long. From germline, CDR1 is MGHRA and CDR2 YSYEKL. V lost 6 bases and J 2 bases, leaving 14 bases between the germline ends. The CDR3 DNA reads as TGCGCCAGCAGTGTTAGACCGGGAGGCAATCAGCCCCAGCATTTT. Translating it yields CASSVRPGGNQPQHF.

Worth noting for this clone: At one end, the junction sequence differs from germline, possibly due to a read error. The gene calls are TRBV7-9 and TRBJ1-2; 7 nucleotides align to TRBD1. Germline CDR1 is SEHNR and CDR2 is FQNEAQ (reference sequence). The CDR3 has 14 amino acids. CDR3 sequence reads: CASTLGGGAGGYTF. The CDR3 bases are TGTGCCAGCACCTTAGGAGGGGGCGCGGGTGGCTACACCTTC.

The chain combines TRBV6-2 or TRBV6-3 with TRBJ1-6; perhaps TRBD1 as D (6 bases). This CDR3 contains 17 residues. V dropped 7 bases and J dropped 9 bases, with 25 bases sitting between them. CDR1 MNHEY and CDR2 SVGEGT come from the germline V gene. CDR3 protein: CASNPIRTAFFSSPLHF. The DNA for the CDR3 is TGTGCCAGCAACCCGATCCGGACAGCCTTCTTTAGTTCACCCCTCCACTTT.

The CDR3 sequence is CASSLGTQDEQFF. The CDR3, as DNA: TGTGCCAGCAGTCTCGGGACACAGGATGAGCAGTTCTTC. This sequence joins TRBV7-7 and TRBJ2-1; perhaps TRBD1 as D (6 bases). This CDR3 region has 13 residues. V lost 6 bases and J lost 8, with 14 bases in between. Germline CDR1 reads SSHAT; CDR2 reads FNYEAQ (reference sequence).